What follows are 22 T cell receptor beta chains derived from one specimen sequenced in a study of blood T cells in healthy people across ages. Next came a second PCR, run for 7 to 11 cycles, which used a sample-barcoded 5' primer along with a J-beta primer mix. TCRdb called the 5' RACE reads again in MiXCR, with one record for every CDR3 protein. Of some 1.5 million distinct CDR3 sequences in the sample, under 30% were seen once. Sample: blood. Receptors originate from a woman aged 25 to 45 in good health.

The rearrangement joins TRBV5-5 to TRBJ2-1, with 11 bases lining up with TRBD1. V lost 4 bases to trimming and J lost 9 bases; unmatched junction nucleotides: 9. CDR1 is SGHKS, CDR2 YYEKEE, per germline (reference sequence). The CDR3 has 15 amino acids. The CDR3 protein is CASSGVGTGGSEQFF. DNA of the CDR3: TGTGCCAGCAGCGGAGTAGGGACAGGGGGATCTGAGCAGTTCTTC.

This clonotype has only a few counts. The rearrangement links TRBV5-1 to TRBJ1-6, with 8 nucleotides matching TRBD1. The CDR3 spans 13 residues. J was trimmed by 16 bases and V by 6 bases; bases with no gene match: 12. Per germline, CDR1 SGHRS and CDR2 YFSETQ. Written as DNA, the CDR3 is TGCGCCAGCAAGGGGACAGGAAGGGTCCGACTCCACTTT. It translates to CASKGTGRVRLHF.

This clonotype was recorded once. The chain couples TRBV5-6 to TRBJ1-2, with D perhaps TRBD1 (6 bases). Per germline, CDR1 SGHDT and CDR2 YYEEEE. The germline V and J ends were trimmed by 2 bases and 8 bases, with 19 bases remaining between them. The CDR3 covers 15 residues. CDR3: CASSFARGRVLGYTF. The CDR3 DNA reads TGTGCCAGCAGCTTCGCCAGGGGTAGAGTGCTCGGCTACACCTTC. Complete variable domain (other parts from reference TRBV5-6 and TRBJ1-2): DAGVTQSPTHLIKTRGQQVTLRCSPKSGHDTVSWYQQALGQGPQFIFQYYEEEERQRGNFPDRFSGHQFPNYSSELNVNALLLGDSALYLCASSFARGRVLGYTFGSGTRLTVV.

A few counts support this clonotype. This chain uses TRBV15 with TRBJ1-1; possible D gene TRBD1, 5 bases. There are 18 residues in the CDR3. Trimming pared 0 bases from V and 1 base from J, leaving 18 bases between. CDR1 and CDR2 (germline): LNHNV, YYDKDF (reference sequence). The CDR3 sequence: CATSRDLLEGTSNTEAFF. In DNA form, the CDR3 reads TGTGCCACCAGCAGAGATCTTCTCGAGGGGACGTCGAACACTGAAGCTTTCTTT. The complete variable domain, with remaining parts taken from reference TRBV15 and TRBJ1-1, reads DAMVIQNPRYQVTQFGKPVTLSCSQTLNHNVMYWYQQKSSQAPKLLFHYYDKDFNNEADTPDNFQSRRPNTSFCFLDIRSPGLGDTAMYLCATSRDLLEGTSNTEAFFGQGTRLTVV.

V and J are TRBV12-3 or TRBV12-4 and TRBJ2-1; possible D gene TRBD1, 6 bases. V gave up 1 base and J gave up 14 bases, with 12 bases separating them. CDR3 length: 12 residues. CDR3 loop: CASSLEGGEEFF. Here the CDR3 DNA reads TGTGCCAGCAGTTTAGAAGGGGGAGAGGAGTTCTTC.

The chain is built from TRBV20-1 and TRBJ1-4, with D perhaps TRBD1 (5 bases). The CDR3 is 13 amino acids. Trimming stripped 6 bases from V and 3 bases from J, with 11 bases between. Germline assignment: CDR1 DFQATT and CDR2 SNEGSKA (reference sequence). DNA of the CDR3: TGCAGTGCAGCCAGGGCGCCTAATGAAAAACTGTTTTTT. It specifies CSAARAPNEKLFF.

A single count supports this clonotype. The chain employs TRBV6-5 and TRBJ1-5; D might be TRBD1 (5 bases). Germline V CDR1 and CDR2: MNHEY, SVGAGI. The CDR3 is made up of 16 amino acids. Trimming stripped 4 bases from V and 2 bases from J, with 15 bases between. CDR3 nucleotides: TGTGCCAGCAGTTCCATCCAGGGCCAGGGCAATCAGCCCCAGCATTTT. Residues: CASSSIQGQGNQPQHF.

As for this clonotype: A much larger clone differs from this one at a single base, so this may be a read error. J is TRBJ2-7 and V is TRBV20-1, with 9 bases fitting TRBD2. Germline V gene lookup returns CDR1 DFQATT and CDR2 SNEGSKA (reference sequence). CDR3 length: 16 residues. V lost 3 bases, J lost 7 bases, and 16 bases stayed unmatched. CDR3: CSASMASGGTYNEQYF. The CDR3 DNA sequence: TGCAGTGCTAGTATGGCGAGCGGGGGGACCTACAATGAGCAGTACTTC.

This chain links TRBV7-9 with TRBJ2-1, with a possible D match to TRBD2 (6 bases). Trimming shortened V by 5 bases and J by 0 bases, and 14 bases separated the two germline ends. Looked up from germline, CDR1 is SEHNR and CDR2 is FQNEAQ (reference sequence). The CDR3 totals 16 residues. The CDR3 DNA reads as TGTGCCAGCAGCCCAACTAGCCTAAGCTCCTACAATGAGCAGTTCTTC. Its translation: CASSPTSLSSYNEQFF.

This clonotype was seen a few times. The rearrangement joins TRBV28 to TRBJ2-7; TRBD2 might be the D (5 bases). The V and J ends lost 7 bases and 1 base respectively, with 11 bases between them. The CDR3 sequence is 13 residues long. The germline V gene encodes CDR1 MDHEN and CDR2 SYDVKM. The CDR3 sequence: CASISRTSYEQYF. The CDR3, as DNA: TGTGCCAGCATCTCCAGGACTTCCTACGAGCAGTACTTC.

The chain carries TRBV3-1 and TRBJ2-3, with D possibly matching TRBD2 (6 bases). Trimming removed 7 bases at V and 3 bases at J, with 17 bases between. The germline V gene encodes CDR1 LGHDT and CDR2 YNNKEL (reference sequence). The CDR3 spans 15 residues. This CDR3 reads CASKSSGGPTDTQYF. The DNA of the CDR3 is TGTGCCAGCAAAAGTTCCGGGGGACCGACAGATACGCAGTATTTT.

The chain couples TRBV12-3 or TRBV12-4 to TRBJ1-2; no reliable D call. The CDR3 has 13 amino acids. V shed 5 bases and J shed 8 bases, with 15 bases lying between them. The CDR3 DNA reads TGTGCCAGCAGTCCCTCTCGAGCGGGAGGCTACACCTTC. Its translation: CASSPSRAGGYTF.

Remarks on this clonotype: A much bigger clone sits one base away, suggesting this may be a read error. The chain uses TRBV4-1 and TRBJ2-1; D is uncertain. CDR3 size: 13 residues. CDR1 is MGHRA, CDR2 YSYEKL, per germline. CDR3 coding DNA: TGCGCCAGCAGCCAAGCCAACTCGAATGAGCGGTTCTTC. Its protein is CASSQANSNERFF.

This clonotype was recorded a few times. A much larger clone sits a single nucleotide away, making a read error possible. J is TRBJ2-7 and V is TRBV12-3 or TRBV12-4; 9 bases agree with TRBD2. This CDR3 spans 14 amino acids. V lost 8 bases, J lost 4 bases, and 9 bases stayed unmatched. The CDR3 sequence is CASGLAGEGYEQYF. DNA of the CDR3: TGTGCCAGCGGATTAGCGGGAGAGGGATACGAGCAGTACTTC.

The V and J genes are TRBV10-1 and TRBJ2-3; D may match TRBD1 or TRBD2 (6 bases each). Germline V gene data show CDR1 as WNHNN and CDR2 as SYGVQD (reference sequence). This CDR3 spans 13 amino acids. V lost 10 bases and J 4 bases, leaving 15 bases between the germline ends. CDR3 nucleotide sequence: TGCGCCACAGGGGAGGCAGGGTCAGATACGCAGTATTTT. Its protein product is CATGEAGSDTQYF.

This clonotype was observed a few times. The J gene is TRBJ2-1, the V gene TRBV9, with a weak D call TRBD2 (6 bases). Germline CDR1 and CDR2: SGDLS and YYNGEE. The CDR3 runs to 16 residues. V was clipped by 0 bases and J by 5 bases, with 15 bases between them. CDR3 DNA: TGTGCCAGCAGCGTAGCTATCGGGAGTGGAGACAATGAGCAGTTCTTC. This codes for CASSVAIGSGDNEQFF.

Only a few counts were recorded for this clonotype. The J gene is TRBJ1-1, the V gene TRBV29-1, with D hard to call. This CDR3 region has 17 residues. Germline-derived CDR1 and CDR2 are SQVTM and ANQGSEA. V gave up 0 bases and J gave up 1 base, with 18 bases separating them. The CDR3 region has the DNA TGCAGCGTTGAAGATCAAGGTAACGTAGGGAGGAACACTGAAGCTTTCTTT. Its translation: CSVEDQGNVGRNTEAFF.

In regard to this clonotype: The junction and the germline gene differ at one end; a read error may be behind it. This chain links TRBV7-2 with TRBJ1-1, with TRBD1 identical over 9 bases. CDR3 length: 12 residues. The germline V gene encodes CDR1 SGHTA and CDR2 FQGNSA. DNA of the CDR3: TGTGCTACACGACAGGGGGGCACTGAAGCTTTTTTT. Translation: CATRQGGTEAFF.

This clonotype was seen more than once but under ten times. The chain has TRBV5-1 and TRBJ2-3, with TRBD2 matching 7 bases. Per germline, CDR1 SGHRS and CDR2 YFSETQ. J gave up 4 bases and V 4 bases, and 12 bases lay outside the gene matches. The CDR3 is 16 residues long. The CDR3 here is CASSKDRGLSSDTQYF. CDR3 DNA: TGCGCCAGCAGCAAAGATAGGGGACTATCCTCAGATACGCAGTATTTT.

The chain has TRBV13 and TRBJ2-3; D is perhaps TRBD2 (7 bases). Trimming removed 2 bases from V and 2 bases from J, with 17 bases in between. Germline assignment: CDR1 PRHDT and CDR2 FYEKMQ (reference sequence). The CDR3 is 17 amino acids. The CDR3 sequence is CASSLRRRGLPTDTQYF. CDR3 nucleotide sequence: TGTGCCAGCAGCTTACGTCGGCGGGGGCTGCCCACAGATACGCAGTATTTT. Variable domain in full (rest from reference TRBV13 and TRBJ2-3): AAGVIQSPRHLIKEKRETATLKCYPIPRHDTVYWYQQGPGQDPQFLISFYEKMQSDKGSIPDRFSAQQFSDYHSELNMSSLELGDSALYFCASSLRRRGLPTDTQYFGPGTRLTVL.

The chain uses TRBV10-3 and TRBJ1-5, with D uncertain. Germline CDR1 reads ENHRY; CDR2 reads SYGVKD. Trimming shortened V by 0 bases and J by 9 bases, and 12 bases separated the two germline ends. This CDR3 contains 14 residues. DNA of the CDR3: TGTGCCATCAGTGAGTCAGGGTTAGGTCGGCCCCAGCATTTT. Translated: CAISESGLGRPQHF.

This clonotype was detected a few times. The chain recombines TRBV10-3 with TRBJ2-7; 7 bases are a match to TRBD2. V was clipped by 4 bases and J by 3 bases; unmatched bases: 9. This CDR3 is built from 15 residues. In germline, CDR1 is ENHRY, CDR2 SYGVKD. The CDR3 region has the DNA TGTGCCATCAGTGCGGGCGGGAGTGCCGGCTACGAGCAGTACTTC. Amino acid sequence: CAISAGGSAGYEQYF.